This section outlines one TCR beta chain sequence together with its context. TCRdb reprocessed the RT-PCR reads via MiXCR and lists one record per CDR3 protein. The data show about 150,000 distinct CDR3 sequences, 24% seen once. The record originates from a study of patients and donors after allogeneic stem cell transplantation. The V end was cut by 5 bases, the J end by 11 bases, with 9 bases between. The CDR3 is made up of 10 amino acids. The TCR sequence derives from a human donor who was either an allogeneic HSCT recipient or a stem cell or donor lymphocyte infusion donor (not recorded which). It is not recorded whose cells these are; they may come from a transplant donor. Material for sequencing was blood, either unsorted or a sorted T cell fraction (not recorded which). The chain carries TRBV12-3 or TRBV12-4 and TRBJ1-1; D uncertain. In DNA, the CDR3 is TGTGCCAGCAGTGCCCTCAGGGCTTTCTTT. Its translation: CASSALRAFF.